This TCR beta chain was sequenced for a study of response to subunit inactivated influenza vaccine. Study-wide points: Authors suggested seasonal influenza vaccinations each recruit few new T cells.

This clonotype has at least ten counts. Its specificity is unknown. Via MiXCR, TCRdb re-called the RT-PCR reads, giving one row per CDR3 protein. The sample yields roughly 700,000 distinct CDR3 sequences, about 14% seen once. Trimming removed 5 bases from V and 0 bases from J, with 4 bases in between. The CDR3 totals 12 residues. The source of this sequence is a man aged 50 to 59 who received an inactivated influenza vaccine. V usage is TRBV12-3 or TRBV12-4 and J usage is TRBJ2-5; the D is unclear. Specimen: PBMCs from blood, collected less than 15 days before vaccination. The CDR3: CASSPHQETQYF. In DNA, the CDR3 is TGTGCCAGCAGTCCCCACCAAGAGACCCAGTACTTC.